The rows below give T cell receptor beta chains drawn from one sample of a study of cytomegalovirus exposure and HLA in healthy donors. Clones were sequenced by immunoSEQ multiplex PCR, and TCRdb holds only the in-frame ones, with some missing. The data show 200,000 to 250,000 clones, over 80% seen once. Input material: PBMCs. Receptor source: a woman aged 25 to 45 in good health and CMV-seropositive. CDR3s include the opening cysteine and the closing phenylalanine or tryptophan. The order of the fields is V gene, CDR3 length, J gene, D gene, clone size, CDR3 DNA, CDR3 protein. A D gene is named only where the DNA matches it firmly. A clone size is listed for some rows: how often the clone was seen (once, few, many), or a class if it is expanded.

TRBV11-2,12,TRBJ1-4,.,.,TGTGCCAGCAGCCTCCTCGGTGAAAAACTGTTTTTT,CASSLLGEKLFF
TRBV30,14,TRBJ2-2,.,.,TGTGCCTGGGCAGCGGAGTCGGGCACCGGGGAGCTGTTTTTT,CAWAAESGTGELFF
TRBV6-1,16,TRBJ2-2,TRBD1,.,TGTGCCAGCAGTGTATCACAGGGGTGGAACACCGGGGAGCTGTTTTTT,CASSVSQGWNTGELFF
TRBV2,14,TRBJ2-7,.,.,TGTGCCAGCAGTGGTAACAGGGTTGGGTACGAGCAGTACTTC,CASSGNRVGYEQYF
TRBV7-2,14,TRBJ2-7,.,.,TGTGCCAGCAGCCGGATAGCGCGCCCCTACGAGCAGTACTTC,CASSRIARPYEQYF
TRBV9,17,TRBJ2-1,.,.,TGTGCCAGCAGCGATCCCAGGGAATCGAGCTCCTACAATGAGCAGTTCTTC,CASSDPRESSSYNEQFF
TRBV30,17,TRBJ2-4,.,once,TGTGCCTGGAGTGGCCGGGGGATAGGGCTAGCCAAAAACATTCAGTACTTC,CAWSGRGIGLAKNIQYF
TRBV27,13,TRBJ2-7,.,.,TGTGCCAGCAGTCCCCTCCAGACCTACGAGCAGTACTTC,CASSPLQTYEQYF
TRBV7-3,15,TRBJ2-3,TRBD2,.,TGTGCCAGCAGTCCCGTAACCAGCGGGAGGGCTCGGATGTATTTT,CASSPVTSGRARMYF
TRBV5-1,13,TRBJ2-1,.,.,TGCGCCAGCACCGGGACACGCTACAATGAGCAGTTCTTC,CASTGTRYNEQFF
TRBV30,14,TRBJ2-5,.,.,TGTGCCTGGAGTGCAGAGGGGCTGGGAGAGACCCAGTACTTC,CAWSAEGLGETQYF
TRBV11-2,17,TRBJ2-1,TRBD2,.,TGTGCCAGCAGCCGGCGGGTGCTAGCGGGGCGTCCCAATGAGCAGTTCTTC,CASSRRVLAGRPNEQFF
TRBV19,14,TRBJ1-2,.,.,TGTGCCAGTAGTGCCTATCAGGGGAGCTATGGCTACACCTTC,CASSAYQGSYGYTF
TRBV28,14,TRBJ2-5,.,.,TGTGCCAGCAGTTTAATGGGGTCCCAAGAGACCCAGTACTTC,CASSLMGSQETQYF
TRBV4-2,16,TRBJ2-3,TRBD2,.,TGTGCCAGCAGCCAGAGACTAGCGGGAAAGACAGATACGCAGTATTTT,CASSQRLAGKTDTQYF
TRBV6-5,12,TRBJ1-2,.,.,TGTGCCAGCACCCCCGGCCGGGCTGGCTACACCTTC,CASTPGRAGYTF
TRBV9,15,TRBJ2-6,.,.,TGTGCCAGCAGCGGTCAGGGATCCGGGGCCAACGTCCTGACTTTC,CASSGQGSGANVLTF
TRBV5-1,16,TRBJ1-4,.,.,TGCGCCAGCAAAAGCTTAAAGGGTGAGGAGAATGAAAAACTGTTTTTT,CASKSLKGEENEKLFF
TRBV29-1,13,TRBJ2-7,.,.,TGCAGCGTGGTGAACAGGGAGTCCTACGAGCAGTACTTC,CSVVNRESYEQYF
TRBV13,16,TRBJ2-1,TRBD2,few,TGTGCCAGCAGCCTCCTGGGACTAGCGGATTACAATGAGCAGTTCTTC,CASSLLGLADYNEQFF
TRBV19,14,TRBJ2-5,.,few,TGTGCCAGTAGTATTGACGTCTTCCGGGAGACCCAGTACTTC,CASSIDVFRETQYF
TRBV7-6,14,TRBJ1-1,.,.,TGTGCCAGCAGTCAGAACCGGAGTCCTGCTGAAGCTTTCTTT,CASSQNRSPAEAFF